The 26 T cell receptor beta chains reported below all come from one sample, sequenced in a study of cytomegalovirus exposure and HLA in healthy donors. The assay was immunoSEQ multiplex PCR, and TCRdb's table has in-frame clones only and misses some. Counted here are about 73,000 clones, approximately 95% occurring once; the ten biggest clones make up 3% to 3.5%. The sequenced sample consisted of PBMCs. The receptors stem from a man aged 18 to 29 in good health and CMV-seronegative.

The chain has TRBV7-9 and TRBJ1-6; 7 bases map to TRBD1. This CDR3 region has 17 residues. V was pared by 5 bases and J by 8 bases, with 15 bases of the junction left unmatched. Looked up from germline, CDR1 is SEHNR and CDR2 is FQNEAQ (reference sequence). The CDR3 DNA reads TGTGCCAGCAGCGAGAATTCGGGACAGTCTTTTTATTCACCCCTCCACTTT. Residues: CASSENSGQSFYSPLHF.

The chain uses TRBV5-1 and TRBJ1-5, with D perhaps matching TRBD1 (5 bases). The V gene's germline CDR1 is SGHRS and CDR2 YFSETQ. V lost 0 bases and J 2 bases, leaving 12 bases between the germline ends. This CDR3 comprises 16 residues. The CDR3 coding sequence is TGCGCCAGCAGCTTGGAAGGGGTGTGCTGCAATCAGCCCCAGCATTTT. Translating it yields CASSLEGVCCNQPQHF.

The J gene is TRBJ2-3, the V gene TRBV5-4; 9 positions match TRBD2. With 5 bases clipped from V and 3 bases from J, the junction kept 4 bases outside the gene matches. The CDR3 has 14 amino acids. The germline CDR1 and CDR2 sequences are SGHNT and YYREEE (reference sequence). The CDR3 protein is CASSVAGATDTQYF. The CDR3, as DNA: TGTGCCAGCAGTGTAGCGGGGGCGACAGATACGCAGTATTTT. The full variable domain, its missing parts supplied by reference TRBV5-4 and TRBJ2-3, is ETGVTQSPTHLIKTRGQQVTLRCSSQSGHNTVSWYQQALGQGPQFIFQYYREEENGRGNFPPRFSGLQFPNYSSELNVNALELDDSALYLCASSVAGATDTQYFGPGTRLTVL.

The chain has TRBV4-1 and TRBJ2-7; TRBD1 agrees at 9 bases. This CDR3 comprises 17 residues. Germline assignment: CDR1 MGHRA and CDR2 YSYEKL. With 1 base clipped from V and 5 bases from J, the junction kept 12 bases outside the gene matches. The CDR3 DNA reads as TGCGCCAGCAGCCAAGTTCAGCAACCGGGACAGGGCAACGAGCAGTACTTC. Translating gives CASSQVQQPGQGNEQYF.

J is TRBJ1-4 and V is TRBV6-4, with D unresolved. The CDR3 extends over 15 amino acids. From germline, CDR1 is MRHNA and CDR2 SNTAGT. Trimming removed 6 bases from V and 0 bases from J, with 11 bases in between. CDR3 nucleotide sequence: TGTGCCAGCAGCGCCGTCGGGGCAACTAATGAAAAACTGTTTTTT. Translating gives CASSAVGATNEKLFF.

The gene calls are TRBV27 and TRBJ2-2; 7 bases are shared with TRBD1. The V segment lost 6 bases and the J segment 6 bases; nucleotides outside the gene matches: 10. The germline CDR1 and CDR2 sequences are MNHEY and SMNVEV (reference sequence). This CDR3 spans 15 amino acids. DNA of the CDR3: TGTGCCAGCAGCTCCGGGACAGCGAGGTCCGGGGAGCTGTTTTTT. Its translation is CASSSGTARSGELFF.

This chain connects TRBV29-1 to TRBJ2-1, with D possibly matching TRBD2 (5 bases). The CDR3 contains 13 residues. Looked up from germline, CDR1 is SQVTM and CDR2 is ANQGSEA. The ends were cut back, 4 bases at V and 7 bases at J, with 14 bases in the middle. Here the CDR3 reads CSVGELARNEQFF. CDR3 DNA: TGCAGCGTTGGGGAGCTAGCTAGGAATGAGCAGTTCTTC.

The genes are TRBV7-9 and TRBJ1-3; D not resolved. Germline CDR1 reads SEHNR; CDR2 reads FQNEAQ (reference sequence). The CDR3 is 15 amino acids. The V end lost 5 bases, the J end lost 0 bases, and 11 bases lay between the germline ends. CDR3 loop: CASSPLSGSGNTIYF. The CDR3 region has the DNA TGTGCCAGCAGCCCCCTAAGCGGCTCTGGAAACACCATATATTTT. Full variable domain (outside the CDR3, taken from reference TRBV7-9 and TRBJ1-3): DTGVSQNPRHKITKRGQNVTFRCDPISEHNRLYWYRQTLGQGPEFLTYFQNEAQLEKSRLLSDRFSAERPKGSFSTLEIQRTEQGDSAMYLCASSPLSGSGNTIYFGEGSWLTVV.

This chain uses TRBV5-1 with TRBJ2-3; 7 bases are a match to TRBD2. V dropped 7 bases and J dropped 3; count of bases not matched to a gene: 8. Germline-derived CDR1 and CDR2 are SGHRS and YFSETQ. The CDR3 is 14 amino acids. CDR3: CASGRVDGTDTQYF. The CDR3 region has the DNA TGCGCCAGCGGGAGGGTCGATGGGACAGATACGCAGTATTTT. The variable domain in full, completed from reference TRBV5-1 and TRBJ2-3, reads KAGVTQTPRYLIKTRGQQVTLSCSPISGHRSVSWYQQTPGQGLQFLFEYFSETQRNKGNFPGRFSGRQFSNSRSEMNVSTLELGDSALYLCASGRVDGTDTQYFGPGTRLTVL.

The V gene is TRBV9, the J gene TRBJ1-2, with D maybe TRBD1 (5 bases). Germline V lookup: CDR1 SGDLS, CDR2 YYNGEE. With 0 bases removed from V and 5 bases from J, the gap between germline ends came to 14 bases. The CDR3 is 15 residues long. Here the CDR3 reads CASSVVTEALYGYTF. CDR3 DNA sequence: TGTGCCAGCAGCGTAGTGACAGAAGCCCTATATGGCTACACCTTC. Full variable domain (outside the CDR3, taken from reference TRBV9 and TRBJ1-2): DSGVTQTPKHLITATGQRVTLRCSPRSGDLSVYWYQQSLDQGLQFLIQYYNGEERAKGNILERFSAQQFPDLHSELNLSSLELGDSALYFCASSVVTEALYGYTFGSGTRLTVV.

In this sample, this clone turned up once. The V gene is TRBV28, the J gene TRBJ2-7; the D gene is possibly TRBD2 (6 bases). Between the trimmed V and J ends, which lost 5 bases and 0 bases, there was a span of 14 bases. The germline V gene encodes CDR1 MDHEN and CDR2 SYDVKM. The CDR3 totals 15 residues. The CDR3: CASSPGGGLSYEQYF. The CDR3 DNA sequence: TGTGCCAGCAGTCCTGGGGGAGGTCTCTCCTACGAGCAGTACTTC.

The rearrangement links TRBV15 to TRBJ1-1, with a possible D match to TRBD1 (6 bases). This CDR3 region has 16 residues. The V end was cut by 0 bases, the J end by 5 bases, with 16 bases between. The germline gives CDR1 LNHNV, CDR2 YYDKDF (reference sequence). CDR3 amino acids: CATSRELAGASTEAFF. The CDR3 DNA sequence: TGTGCCACCAGCAGAGAATTGGCAGGGGCGTCTACTGAAGCTTTCTTT.

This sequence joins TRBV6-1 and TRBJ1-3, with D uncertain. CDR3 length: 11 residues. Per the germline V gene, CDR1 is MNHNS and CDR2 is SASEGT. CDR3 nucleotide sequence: TGTGTAGGGAGCTCTGGAAACACCATATATTTT. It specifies CVGSSGNTIYF.

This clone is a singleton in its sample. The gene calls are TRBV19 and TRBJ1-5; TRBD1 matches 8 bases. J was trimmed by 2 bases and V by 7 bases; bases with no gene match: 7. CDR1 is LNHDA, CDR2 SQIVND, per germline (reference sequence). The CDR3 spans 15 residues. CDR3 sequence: CASTPGQGRNQPQHF. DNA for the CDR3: TGTGCCAGTACCCCCGGACAGGGTCGCAATCAGCCCCAGCATTTT.

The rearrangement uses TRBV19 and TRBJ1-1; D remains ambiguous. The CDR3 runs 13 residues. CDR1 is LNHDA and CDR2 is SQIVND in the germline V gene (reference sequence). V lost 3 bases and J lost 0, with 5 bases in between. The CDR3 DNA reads TGTGCCAGTAGTATTCTTATGAACACTGAAGCTTTCTTT. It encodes CASSILMNTEAFF.

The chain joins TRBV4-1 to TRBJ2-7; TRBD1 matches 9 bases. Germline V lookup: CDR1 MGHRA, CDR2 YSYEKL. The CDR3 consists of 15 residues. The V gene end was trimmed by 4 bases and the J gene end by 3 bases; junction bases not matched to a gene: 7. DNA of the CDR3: TGCGCCAGCAGCCGTTTGACAGGGGGGGACTACGAGCAGTACTTC. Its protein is CASSRLTGGDYEQYF.

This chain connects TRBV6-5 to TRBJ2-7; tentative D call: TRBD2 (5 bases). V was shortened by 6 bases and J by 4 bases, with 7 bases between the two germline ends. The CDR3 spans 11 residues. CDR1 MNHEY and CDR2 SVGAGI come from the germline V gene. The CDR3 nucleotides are TGTGCCAGCAGGAGGGAATACGAGCAGTACTTC. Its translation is CASRREYEQYF.

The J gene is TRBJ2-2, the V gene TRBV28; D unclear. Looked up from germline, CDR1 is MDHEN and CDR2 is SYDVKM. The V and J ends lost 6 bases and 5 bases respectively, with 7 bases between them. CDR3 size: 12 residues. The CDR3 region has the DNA TGTGCCAGCAGCCTTATAACCGGGGAGCTGTTTTTT. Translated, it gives CASSLITGELFF.

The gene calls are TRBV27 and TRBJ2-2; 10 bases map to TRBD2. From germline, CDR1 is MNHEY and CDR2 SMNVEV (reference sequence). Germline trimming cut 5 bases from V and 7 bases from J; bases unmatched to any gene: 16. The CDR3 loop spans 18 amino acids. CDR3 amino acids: CASSPTTSGPVFIGELFF. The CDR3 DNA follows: TGTGCCAGCAGTCCCACGACTAGCGGGCCGGTATTCATCGGGGAGCTGTTTTTT.

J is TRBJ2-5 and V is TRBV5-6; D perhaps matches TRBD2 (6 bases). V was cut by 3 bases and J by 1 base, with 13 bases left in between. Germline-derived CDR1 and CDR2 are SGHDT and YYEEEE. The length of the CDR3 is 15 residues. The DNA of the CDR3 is TGTGCCAGCAGCTATCCTGGGGGGACCCAAGAGACCCAGTACTTC. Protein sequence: CASSYPGGTQETQYF.

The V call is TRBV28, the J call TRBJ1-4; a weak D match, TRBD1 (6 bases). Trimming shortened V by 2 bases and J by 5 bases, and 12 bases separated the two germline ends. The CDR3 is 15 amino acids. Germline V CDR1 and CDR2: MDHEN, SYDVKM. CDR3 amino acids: CASSLGQTLNEKLFF. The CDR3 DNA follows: TGTGCCAGCAGTTTAGGACAGACCCTAAATGAAAAACTGTTTTTT.

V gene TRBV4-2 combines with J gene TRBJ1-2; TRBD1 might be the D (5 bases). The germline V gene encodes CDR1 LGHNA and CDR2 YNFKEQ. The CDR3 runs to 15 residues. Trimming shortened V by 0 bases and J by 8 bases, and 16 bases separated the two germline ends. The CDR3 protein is CASSQEYGGGQGYTF. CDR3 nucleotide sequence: TGTGCCAGCAGCCAAGAGTATGGGGGAGGGCAAGGCTACACCTTC.

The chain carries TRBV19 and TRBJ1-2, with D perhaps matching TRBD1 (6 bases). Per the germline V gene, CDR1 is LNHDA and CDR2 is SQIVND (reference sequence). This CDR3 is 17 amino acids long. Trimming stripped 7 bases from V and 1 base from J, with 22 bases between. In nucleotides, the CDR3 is TGTGCCAGTACCCCGGAGGGGGGGGCCTATATTAACTATGGCTACACCTTC. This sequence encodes CASTPEGGAYINYGYTF.

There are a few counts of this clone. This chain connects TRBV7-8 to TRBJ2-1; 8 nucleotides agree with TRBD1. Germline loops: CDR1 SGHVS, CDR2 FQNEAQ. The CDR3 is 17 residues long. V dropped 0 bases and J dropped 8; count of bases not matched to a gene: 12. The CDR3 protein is CASSLAGSGTGGHEQFF. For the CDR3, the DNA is TGTGCCAGCAGCTTAGCGGGATCCGGGACAGGAGGCCATGAGCAGTTCTTC.

The CDR3 reads CASRRAGTNTGELFF. Written as DNA, the CDR3 is TGTGCCAGCAGAAGAGCGGGGACAAACACCGGGGAGCTGTTTTTT. This sequence joins TRBV6-6 and TRBJ2-2, with D maybe TRBD2 (7 bases). Germline values: CDR1 MNHNY, CDR2 SVGAGI (reference sequence). The CDR3 has 15 amino acids. V lost 6 bases and J 2 bases, leaving 13 bases between the germline ends.

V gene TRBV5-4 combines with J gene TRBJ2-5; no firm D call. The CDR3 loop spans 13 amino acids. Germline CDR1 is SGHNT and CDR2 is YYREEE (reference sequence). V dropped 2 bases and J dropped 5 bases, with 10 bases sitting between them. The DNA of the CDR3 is TGTGCCAGCAGCTTTCCCCCTGGCGAGACCCAGTACTTC. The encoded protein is CASSFPPGETQYF.